These T cell receptor beta chains were read from a single sample in a study of CD8+CD57+ T cells in acquired aplastic anemia. TCRdb re-analysed the reads in MiXCR, keeping a single row per CDR3 protein. The sample yields about 200,000 distinct CDR3 sequences, 34% seen once. Sequencing was done on a sample of sorted CD4+, CD8+, or CD8+CD57+ T cells (not recorded which) from PBMCs. The origin of the receptors is a human donor in good health, serving as a control. CDR3s include the opening cysteine and the closing phenylalanine or tryptophan. The order of the fields is V gene, J gene, D gene, clone size, CDR3 length, CDR3 protein, CDR3 DNA. A D gene is named only where the DNA matches it firmly. Clone size, where shown, is once, few, many, or a class for clones that have expanded.

v_call: TRBV11-1
j_call: TRBJ2-3
d_call: TRBD1
clone_size: .
cdr3_length: 20
cdr3_aa: CASSLALGAGGNLETDTQYF
cdr3_nt: TGTGCCAGCAGCTTAGCCCTAGGGGCAGGGGGCAATTTGGAAACAGATACGCAGTATTTT

v_call: TRBV2
j_call: TRBJ1-3
d_call: TRBD1
clone_size: few
cdr3_length: 13
cdr3_aa: CASSDRGGDTIYF
cdr3_nt: TGTGCCAGCAGCGACAGGGGTGGAGACACCATATATTTT

v_call: TRBV20-1
j_call: TRBJ1-1
d_call: TRBD1
clone_size: .
cdr3_length: 17
cdr3_aa: CSARRPGTGIMNTEAFF
cdr3_nt: TGCAGTGCTAGACGACCCGGGACAGGGATCATGAACACTGAAGCTTTCTTT

v_call: TRBV24-1
j_call: TRBJ2-5
d_call: .
clone_size: many
cdr3_length: 15
cdr3_aa: CATSDSRVWQETQYF
cdr3_nt: TGTGCCACCAGTGATAGTAGGGTATGGCAAGAGACCCAGTACTTC

v_call: TRBV6-5
j_call: TRBJ1-2
d_call: .
clone_size: many
cdr3_length: 13
cdr3_aa: CASSFTGGDGYTF
cdr3_nt: TGTGCCAGCAGTTTTACAGGTGGTGATGGCTACACCTTC

v_call: TRBV2
j_call: TRBJ2-1
d_call: .
clone_size: many
cdr3_length: 12
cdr3_aa: CASSRGWDEQFF
cdr3_nt: TGTGCCAGCAGCCGTGGGTGGGATGAGCAGTTCTTC

v_call: TRBV10-3
j_call: TRBJ2-7
d_call: TRBD2
clone_size: many
cdr3_length: 18
cdr3_aa: CAISDPGLAGPSSYEQYF
cdr3_nt: TGTGCCATCAGTGACCCGGGACTAGCGGGACCGAGCTCCTACGAGCAGTACTTC

v_call: TRBV7-2
j_call: TRBJ2-7
d_call: .
clone_size: few
cdr3_length: 14
cdr3_aa: CASSLVTKNYEQYF
cdr3_nt: TGTGCCAGCAGCTTAGTGACGAAGAACTACGAGCAGTACTTC

v_call: TRBV4-2
j_call: TRBJ1-2
d_call: TRBD1
clone_size: .
cdr3_length: 17
cdr3_aa: CASSRGRQGGLDYGYTF
cdr3_nt: TGTGCCAGCAGCCGGGGTCGGCAGGGGGGATTGGACTATGGCTACACCTTC

v_call: TRBV5-6
j_call: TRBJ1-4
d_call: .
clone_size: .
cdr3_length: 12
cdr3_aa: CASSLEGRELFF
cdr3_nt: TGTGCCAGCAGCTTGGAGGGGAGAGAACTGTTTTTT

v_call: TRBV7-9
j_call: TRBJ2-7
d_call: TRBD2
clone_size: many
cdr3_length: 13
cdr3_aa: CASSLQASGEQYF
cdr3_nt: TGTGCCAGCAGCTTACAAGCTAGCGGTGAGCAGTACTTC

v_call: TRBV7-2
j_call: TRBJ2-1
d_call: .
clone_size: many
cdr3_length: 16
cdr3_aa: CASSLAPGDSYNEQFF
cdr3_nt: TGTGCCAGCAGCTTAGCCCCAGGGGACTCCTACAATGAGCAGTTCTTC

v_call: TRBV19
j_call: TRBJ2-5
d_call: .
clone_size: few
cdr3_length: 11
cdr3_aa: CASTGRETQYF
cdr3_nt: TGTGCCAGTACCGGGAGAGAGACCCAGTACTTC

v_call: TRBV24-1
j_call: TRBJ2-5
d_call: .
clone_size: once
cdr3_length: 15
cdr3_aa: CATSDGHGGYETQYF
cdr3_nt: TGTGCCACCAGTGACGGACACGGGGGTTACGAGACCCAGTACTTC

v_call: TRBV12-3/TRBV12-4
j_call: TRBJ1-1
d_call: .
clone_size: few
cdr3_length: 14
cdr3_aa: CASSFIASGSEAFF
cdr3_nt: TGTGCCAGCAGTTTTATTGCGTCGGGGTCTGAAGCTTTCTTT

v_call: TRBV12-3/TRBV12-4
j_call: TRBJ1-1
d_call: TRBD1
clone_size: .
cdr3_length: 16
cdr3_aa: CASRPRQGASNTEAFF
cdr3_nt: TGTGCCAGCAGACCTAGACAGGGGGCTTCGAACACTGAAGCTTTCTTT

v_call: TRBV9
j_call: TRBJ2-1
d_call: TRBD2
clone_size: many
cdr3_length: 15
cdr3_aa: CASSLGTSGSGEQFF
cdr3_nt: TGTGCCAGCAGCCTAGGGACTAGCGGAAGTGGGGAGCAGTTCTTC

v_call: TRBV5-4
j_call: TRBJ1-2
d_call: TRBD1
clone_size: many
cdr3_length: 14
cdr3_aa: CASSPDRGLDGYTF
cdr3_nt: TGTGCCAGCAGCCCGGACAGGGGGCTCGATGGCTACACCTTC

v_call: TRBV19
j_call: TRBJ1-5
d_call: .
clone_size: few
cdr3_length: 15
cdr3_aa: CARSPPLWPNQPQHF
cdr3_nt: TGTGCCAGGAGCCCACCTCTGTGGCCCAATCAGCCCCAGCATTTT

v_call: TRBV6-5
j_call: TRBJ1-2
d_call: .
clone_size: .
cdr3_length: 14
cdr3_aa: CASSYSLGFYGYTF
cdr3_nt: TGTGCCAGCAGTTACAGTTTGGGGTTCTATGGCTACACCTTC

v_call: TRBV5-1
j_call: TRBJ2-3
d_call: TRBD2
clone_size: .
cdr3_length: 14
cdr3_aa: CASSLAGGQDTRYF
cdr3_nt: TGCGCCAGCAGCTTGGCGGGGGGGCAAGATACGCGGTATTTT

v_call: TRBV2
j_call: TRBJ2-3
d_call: TRBD1
clone_size: many
cdr3_length: 16
cdr3_aa: CASSEGGTGGADTQYF
cdr3_nt: TGTGCCAGCAGTGAAGGAGGGACAGGGGGGGCAGATACGCAGTATTTT

v_call: TRBV30
j_call: TRBJ1-1
d_call: TRBD1
clone_size: .
cdr3_length: 13
cdr3_aa: CAWSKQGGTEAFF
cdr3_nt: TGTGCCTGGAGTAAACAGGGGGGGACTGAGGCTTTCTTT

v_call: TRBV30
j_call: TRBJ2-5
d_call: .
clone_size: .
cdr3_length: 13
cdr3_aa: CAWSDNREGDQYF
cdr3_nt: TGTGCCTGGAGCGATAACAGGGAGGGTGACCAGTACTTC

v_call: TRBV20-1
j_call: TRBJ1-4
d_call: .
clone_size: many
cdr3_length: 15
cdr3_aa: CSADPWTAYNEKLFF
cdr3_nt: TGCAGTGCGGACCCCTGGACAGCCTACAATGAAAAACTGTTTTTT

v_call: TRBV15
j_call: TRBJ2-1
d_call: TRBD2
clone_size: many
cdr3_length: 14
cdr3_aa: CATSRDRGGNEQFF
cdr3_nt: TGTGCCACCAGCAGAGATCGGGGGGGCAATGAGCAGTTCTTC

v_call: TRBV2
j_call: TRBJ1-5
d_call: .
clone_size: .
cdr3_length: 12
cdr3_aa: CACGDGPQPQHF
cdr3_nt: TGTGCCTGCGGTGATGGTCCCCAGCCCCAGCATTTT

v_call: TRBV7-2
j_call: TRBJ2-1
d_call: TRBD2
clone_size: .
cdr3_length: 18
cdr3_aa: CASSLAPEFSGSRNGQFF
cdr3_nt: TGTGCCAGCAGCTTAGCCCCGGAATTTAGCGGGAGTCGGAATGGGCAGTTCTTC

v_call: TRBV29-1
j_call: TRBJ1-1
d_call: TRBD1
clone_size: once
cdr3_length: 13
cdr3_aa: CSVVRTGSTEAFF
cdr3_nt: TGCAGCGTTGTACGGACAGGGAGCACTGAAGCTTTCTTT

v_call: TRBV24-1
j_call: TRBJ2-5
d_call: .
clone_size: many
cdr3_length: 15
cdr3_aa: CATSDIHRQQETQYF
cdr3_nt: TGTGCCACCAGTGATATCCACAGACAGCAAGAGACCCAGTACTTC

v_call: TRBV20-1
j_call: TRBJ2-5
d_call: TRBD1
clone_size: many
cdr3_length: 12
cdr3_aa: CSAPDRGETQYF
cdr3_nt: TGCAGTGCTCCGGACAGGGGAGAGACCCAGTACTTC

v_call: TRBV19
j_call: TRBJ2-3
d_call: .
clone_size: few
cdr3_length: 12
cdr3_aa: CASSISADTQYF
cdr3_nt: TGTGCCAGTAGTATCTCGGCAGATACGCAGTATTTT

v_call: TRBV20-1
j_call: TRBJ2-7
d_call: .
clone_size: few
cdr3_length: 13
cdr3_aa: CSAPLLEGEEQYF
cdr3_nt: TGCAGTGCGCCCTTACTGGAGGGGGAAGAGCAGTACTTC

v_call: TRBV29-1
j_call: TRBJ1-1
d_call: .
clone_size: many
cdr3_length: 14
cdr3_aa: CSVTETASWSEAFF
cdr3_nt: TGCAGCGTTACCGAGACAGCTTCCTGGAGTGAAGCTTTCTTT

v_call: TRBV19
j_call: TRBJ2-7
d_call: .
clone_size: once
cdr3_length: 13
cdr3_aa: CASSITGGGEQYF
cdr3_nt: TGTGCCAGTAGTATAACCGGGGGAGGCGAGCAGTACTTC

v_call: TRBV12-3/TRBV12-4
j_call: TRBJ1-6
d_call: TRBD1
clone_size: many
cdr3_length: 15
cdr3_aa: CASSKGQTGNSPLHF
cdr3_nt: TGTGCCAGCAGCAAGGGACAGACTGGGAATTCACCCCTCCACTTT

v_call: TRBV15
j_call: TRBJ1-3
d_call: .
clone_size: .
cdr3_length: 13
cdr3_aa: CATSEDSGNTIYF
cdr3_nt: TGTGCCACCAGCGAGGACAGCGGAAACACCATATATTTT